The 29 T cell receptor beta chains presented below share a single source sample, sequenced in a study of blood T cell repertoires in COVID-19. Method: immunoSEQ multiplex PCR; TCRdb's copy keeps in-frame clones and lacks some. The data show approximately 200,000 clones, 85% to 90% seen once. Sequencing used peripheral blood. Every receptor here comes from a man aged 25 to 45 with COVID-19, enrolled during active disease.

This clone was seen a single time. The V and J genes are TRBV7-2 and TRBJ1-5; unclear D gene. The CDR3 totals 15 residues. The V gene lost 1 base and the J gene lost 3 bases, with 10 bases spanning the gap. CDR1 is SGHTA and CDR2 is FQGNSA in the germline V gene. The CDR3 reads CASSLVVGDNQPQHF. CDR3 bases: TGTGCCAGCAGCTTAGTTGTAGGAGACAATCAGCCCCAGCATTTT.

V and J are TRBV5-5 and TRBJ1-5; tentative D call: TRBD1 (5 bases). This CDR3 spans 15 amino acids. The V end lost 3 bases, the J end lost 0 bases, and 10 bases lay between the germline ends. CDR1 SGHKS and CDR2 YYEKEE come from the germline V gene (reference sequence). The CDR3 is CASSSGHSSNQPQHF. CDR3 DNA sequence: TGTGCCAGCAGCTCCGGACATAGTAGCAATCAGCCCCAGCATTTT.

The chain uses TRBV7-9 and TRBJ2-1; TRBD2 matches 11 bases. The CDR3 runs to 14 residues. The trim removed 7 bases at V and 5 bases at J, leaving 4 bases unmatched. Germline CDR1 reads SEHNR; CDR2 reads FQNEAQ (reference sequence). As DNA, the CDR3 is TGTGCCAGCATGGGACTAGCGGCAGACAATGAGCAGTTCTTC. It codes for CASMGLAADNEQFF.

This chain links TRBV9 with TRBJ1-2; D unclear. CDR3 length: 15 amino acids. The V end was cut by 0 bases, the J end by 8 bases, with 17 bases between. Germline values: CDR1 SGDLS, CDR2 YYNGEE. CDR3 sequence: CASSVDPYDTLGYTF. The DNA of the CDR3 is TGTGCCAGCAGCGTAGACCCTTACGACACGTTAGGCTACACCTTC.

The rearrangement links TRBV4-3 to TRBJ1-1; 10 bases match TRBD1. CDR1 LGHNA and CDR2 YSLEER come from the germline V gene. The CDR3 loop spans 14 amino acids. V dropped 5 bases and J dropped 7; count of bases not matched to a gene: 7. CDR3 residues: CASSARDRGDEAFF. The CDR3 nucleotides are TGCGCCAGCAGCGCCCGGGACAGGGGAGATGAAGCTTTCTTT.

The chain uses TRBV5-8 and TRBJ1-1; 7 bases line up with TRBD1. V gave up 3 bases and J gave up 6 bases; unmatched junction bases: 5. CDR3 length equals 13 residues. Germline CDR1 reads SGHTS; CDR2 reads YDEGEE. The CDR3 DNA reads as TGTGCCAGCAGCTCTTGGCAGGGGGCTGAAGCTTTCTTT. Amino acids: CASSSWQGAEAFF.

The CDR3 nucleotides read TGTGCCACCAGTGATCCTACTTTCGGGGGGTATACGCAGTATTTT. Translation: CATSDPTFGGYTQYF. This sequence joins TRBV24-1 and TRBJ2-3, with 7 nucleotides matching TRBD2. With V trimmed by 3 bases and J by 7 bases, 9 bases remained unmatched. Germline V gene lookup returns CDR1 KGHDR and CDR2 SFDVKD. This CDR3 spans 15 amino acids.

The CDR3 DNA sequence: TGTGCCAGCAGCCTCTCTTACTTCGGGACAGATACGCAGTATTTT. It specifies CASSLSYFGTDTQYF. V gene TRBV11-2 combines with J gene TRBJ2-3, with D unclear. The CDR3 sequence is 15 residues long. The V end was cut by 5 bases, the J end by 3 bases, with 15 bases between. Germline V gene lookup returns CDR1 SGHAT and CDR2 FQNNGV.

This clone was seen just once. The J gene is TRBJ2-7, the V gene TRBV11-1; no clear D. Germline V lookup: CDR1 SGHAT, CDR2 FQDESV (reference sequence). V lost 0 bases and J 2 bases, leaving 11 bases between the germline ends. This CDR3 is built from 15 residues. The CDR3 coding sequence is TGTGCCAGCAGCTTAGCTTGGCAGATTCCCTACGAGCAGTACTTC. Translation: CASSLAWQIPYEQYF.

The chain is built from TRBV6-5 and TRBJ2-7, with a tentative D call TRBD2 (7 bases). V lost 4 bases and J 4 bases, leaving 17 bases between the germline ends. CDR3 length: 15 residues. The V gene's germline CDR1 is MNHEY and CDR2 SVGAGI. CDR3 amino acids: CASSSRGGEKYEQYF. The CDR3 nucleotides read TGTGCCAGCAGTTCCCGAGGGGGGGAAAAATACGAGCAGTACTTC.

The sample holds one count of this clone. The V call is TRBV9, the J call TRBJ2-7, with D hard to call. The V end lost 0 bases, the J end lost 2 bases, and 6 bases lay between the germline ends. Germline loops: CDR1 SGDLS, CDR2 YYNGEE. This CDR3 comprises 13 residues. The CDR3 bases are TGTGCCAGCAGCGTAGCTACCGCCTACGAGCAGTACTTC. Its protein is CASSVATAYEQYF.

J is TRBJ1-2 and V is TRBV28, with 10 bases aligning to TRBD1. Unmatched junction bases numbered 5, after V lost 5 bases and J lost 8 bases. The CDR3 totals 13 residues. CDR1 MDHEN and CDR2 SYDVKM come from the germline V gene. The CDR3 region is CASSRTGGKGYTF. CDR3 nucleotides: TGTGCCAGCAGTCGGACAGGGGGAAAGGGCTACACCTTC.

The gene calls are TRBV10-3 and TRBJ2-7; tentative D call: TRBD1 (6 bases). The CDR3 covers 15 residues. The V end lost 3 bases, the J end lost 2 bases, and 14 bases lay between the germline ends. From germline, CDR1 is ENHRY and CDR2 SYGVKD. The CDR3 DNA sequence: TGTGCCATCAGTGACTCTCCGACAGGAACCTACGAGCAGTACTTC. This codes for CAISDSPTGTYEQYF.

This chain connects TRBV5-1 to TRBJ1-2; D is perhaps TRBD1 (6 bases). Trimming took off 4 bases at V and 11 bases at J, with 12 bases between the two ends. The germline V gene encodes CDR1 SGHRS and CDR2 YFSETQ. The CDR3 is 11 amino acids. CDR3 nucleotides: TGCGCCAGCAGCCAACAGGGTGCGTACACCTTC. This translates into CASSQQGAYTF.

The J gene is TRBJ1-1, the V gene TRBV7-9; D gene uncertain. Germline V gene sequence: CDR1 SEHNR, CDR2 FQNEAQ (reference sequence). With 2 bases removed from V and 1 base from J, the gap between germline ends came to 8 bases. The CDR3 spans 14 residues. Here the CDR3 reads CASSLTYPNTEAFF. CDR3 nucleotide sequence: TGTGCCAGCAGCTTAACTTACCCGAACACTGAAGCTTTCTTT.

The V and J genes are TRBV19 and TRBJ1-6; TRBD1 matches 10 bases. CDR1 is LNHDA and CDR2 is SQIVND in the germline V gene (reference sequence). V lost 3 bases to trimming and J lost 9 bases; unmatched junction nucleotides: 8. The CDR3 totals 16 residues. This CDR3 is CASSIGDRGYGSPLHF. In nucleotides, the CDR3 is TGTGCCAGTAGTATTGGGGACAGGGGTTATGGTTCACCCCTCCACTTT.

The chain employs TRBV27 and TRBJ2-2, with 11 nucleotides matching TRBD1. Germline-derived CDR1 and CDR2 are MNHEY and SMNVEV (reference sequence). This CDR3 contains 15 residues. Trimming removed 3 bases from V and 7 bases from J; junction bases left unmatched: 4. As DNA, the CDR3 is TGTGCCAGCAGTTTGTGGACAGGGGGCGGCGGGGAGCTGTTTTTT. Translated, it gives CASSLWTGGGGELFF.

The J gene is TRBJ2-1, the V gene TRBV18; D might be TRBD1 (6 bases). Per germline, CDR1 KGHSH and CDR2 LQKENI. The CDR3 runs to 14 residues. The V gene lost 3 bases and the J gene lost 7 bases, with 13 bases spanning the gap. CDR3 nucleotide sequence: TGTGCCAGCTCACCGTCTAGAAGGGGGAATGAGCAGTTCTTC. Translating it yields CASSPSRRGNEQFF.

The CDR3 coding sequence is TGTGCCAGCAGCTTAGTCACGGCCGGGGGCAATCAGCCCCAGCATTTT. The encoded protein is CASSLVTAGGNQPQHF. V is TRBV7-2 and J is TRBJ1-5; D unclear. The CDR3 runs to 16 residues. CDR1 SGHTA and CDR2 FQGNSA come from the germline V gene. With 1 base removed from V and 2 bases from J, the gap between germline ends came to 12 bases.

This sequence joins TRBV24-1 and TRBJ2-2; 7 nucleotides match TRBD1. Trimming cost V 2 bases and J 5 bases; bases outside gene matches: 1. Germline V gene sequence: CDR1 KGHDR, CDR2 SFDVKD. This CDR3 has 14 amino acids. CDR3 in amino acids: CATSDSQGTGELFF. The CDR3 DNA is TGTGCCACCAGTGATTCACAGGGGACCGGGGAGCTGTTTTTT.

The chain combines TRBV3-1 (or the pseudogene TRBV3-2) with TRBJ1-3; the match to TRBD1 covers 8 bases. Germline V gene data show CDR1 as LGHDT and CDR2 as YNNKEL (reference sequence). The V gene end was trimmed by 1 base and the J gene end by 4 bases; junction bases not matched to a gene: 6. There are 16 residues in the CDR3. CDR3 loop: CASSQGTGTIGNTIYF. The DNA of the CDR3 is TGTGCCAGCAGCCAAGGGACAGGGACCATCGGAAACACCATATATTTT.

The rearrangement links TRBV7-3 to TRBJ2-1; TRBD2 is a possible D gene (6 bases). Germline V gene data show CDR1 as SGHTA and CDR2 as FQGTGA. CDR3 length: 15 residues. Trimming took off 1 base at V and 7 bases at J, with 14 bases between the two ends. The CDR3 sequence: CASSLMGGLLNEQFF. DNA of the CDR3: TGTGCCAGCAGCTTAATGGGGGGACTCCTTAATGAGCAGTTCTTC.

The V call is TRBV10-3, the J call TRBJ2-7; TRBD2 matches at 7 bases. CDR1 and CDR2 from the germline V gene are ENHRY and SYGVKD. V was pared by 7 bases and J by 2 bases, with 5 bases of the junction left unmatched. CDR3 length: 13 residues. CDR3 DNA sequence: TGTGCCATCAATTGGGGGGGTACCTACGAGCAGTACTTC. Its translation: CAINWGGTYEQYF.

The J gene is TRBJ1-3, the V gene TRBV28, with D possibly matching TRBD1 (6 bases). V was shortened by 5 bases and J by 4 bases, with 15 bases between the two germline ends. The CDR3 sequence is 15 residues long. CDR1 MDHEN and CDR2 SYDVKM come from the germline V gene. CDR3 protein: CASSPGGANGNTIYF. DNA of the CDR3: TGTGCCAGCAGTCCGGGGGGGGCGAACGGAAACACCATATATTTT.

The rearrangement links TRBV11-3 to TRBJ2-7, with D maybe TRBD1 (6 bases). V gave up 5 bases and J gave up 3 bases, with 17 bases separating them. Germline CDR1 reads SGHNT; CDR2 reads YENEEA. This CDR3 contains 15 residues. CDR3 coding DNA: TGTGCCAGCAGCGTCAGGGGTCAGAGTATCTACGAGCAGTACTTC. Amino acids: CASSVRGQSIYEQYF. The full variable domain, completed using reference TRBV11-3 and TRBJ2-7, is EAGVVQSPRYKIIEKKQPVAFWCNPISGHNTLYWYLQNLGQGPELLIRYENEEAVDDSQLPKDRFSAERLKGVDSTLKIQPAELGDSAVYLCASSVRGQSIYEQYFGPGTRLTVT.

The rearrangement links TRBV9 to TRBJ2-1, with 10 bases aligning to TRBD2. The CDR3 consists of 16 residues. V shed 4 bases, J shed 7 bases, and the junction held 11 bases outside the gene matches. CDR1 is SGDLS and CDR2 is YYNGEE in the germline V gene. The CDR3 nucleotides are TGTGCCAGCAGCCCAACAGGGACTAGCGTATTTAATGAGCAGTTCTTC. Its protein is CASSPTGTSVFNEQFF.

The CDR3 is CASSLVANTEAFF. The CDR3 DNA is TGTGCCAGCAGTTTGGTAGCGAACACTGAAGCTTTCTTT. The chain recombines TRBV28 with TRBJ1-1; D is unresolved. The germline CDR1 and CDR2 sequences are MDHEN and SYDVKM. The CDR3 runs 13 residues. V was cut by 3 bases and J by 1 base, with 6 bases left in between.

V usage is TRBV18 and J usage is TRBJ1-1; D perhaps matches TRBD1 (6 bases). The CDR3 length is 12 residues. Germline CDR1 is KGHSH and CDR2 is LQKENI. Trimming cost V 4 bases and J 8 bases, with 11 bases left between them. The CDR3 protein is CASSLRGQEAFF. The DNA of the CDR3 is TGTGCCAGCTCACTCCGAGGACAGGAAGCTTTCTTT.

The J gene is TRBJ2-3, the V gene TRBV27; perhaps TRBD2 as D (7 bases). CDR1 is MNHEY and CDR2 is SMNVEV in the germline V gene (reference sequence). This CDR3 spans 17 amino acids. The V and J ends lost 8 bases and 6 bases respectively, with 27 bases between them. The CDR3 here is CASGGATVGSRMDTQYF. The CDR3 coding sequence is TGTGCCAGCGGGGGGGCTACAGTGGGTAGTCGAATGGATACGCAGTATTTT.